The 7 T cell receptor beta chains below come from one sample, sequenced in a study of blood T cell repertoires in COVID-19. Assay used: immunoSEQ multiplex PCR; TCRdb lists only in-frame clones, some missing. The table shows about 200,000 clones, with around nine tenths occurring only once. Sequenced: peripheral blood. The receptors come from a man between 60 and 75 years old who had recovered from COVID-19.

CDR3 sequence reads: CASSGTAFFDSETQYF. In nucleotides, the CDR3 is TGTGCCAGCTCCGGGACAGCATTCTTCGACTCGGAGACCCAGTACTTC. V is TRBV28 and J is TRBJ2-5; 7 nucleotides align to TRBD1. V was clipped by 8 bases and J by 5 bases; unmatched bases: 17. The CDR3 runs to 16 residues. Germline V gene sequence: CDR1 MDHEN, CDR2 SYDVKM.

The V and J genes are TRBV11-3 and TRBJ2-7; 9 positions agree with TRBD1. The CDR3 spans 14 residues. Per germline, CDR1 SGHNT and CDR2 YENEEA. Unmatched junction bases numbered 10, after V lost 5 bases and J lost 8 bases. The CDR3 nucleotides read TGTGCCAGCAGCCCTCGCGGGACAGGGTTCAAGCAGTACTTC. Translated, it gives CASSPRGTGFKQYF.

CDR3 protein: CASSGAGGSYEQYF. CDR3 bases: TGCGCCAGCAGTGGGGCAGGGGGCTCCTACGAGCAGTACTTC. The chain joins TRBV10-1 to TRBJ2-7; TRBD1 matches 7 bases. The V segment lost 4 bases and the J segment 0 bases; nucleotides outside the gene matches: 3. This CDR3 has 14 residues. The germline CDR1 and CDR2 sequences are WNHNN and SYGVQD (reference sequence).

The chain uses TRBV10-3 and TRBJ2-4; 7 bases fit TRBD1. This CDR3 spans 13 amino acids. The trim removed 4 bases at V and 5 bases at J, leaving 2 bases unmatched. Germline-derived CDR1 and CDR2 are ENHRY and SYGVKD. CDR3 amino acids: CAISGGTENIQYF. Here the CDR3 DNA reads TGTGCCATCAGTGGGGGGACAGAAAACATTCAGTACTTC.

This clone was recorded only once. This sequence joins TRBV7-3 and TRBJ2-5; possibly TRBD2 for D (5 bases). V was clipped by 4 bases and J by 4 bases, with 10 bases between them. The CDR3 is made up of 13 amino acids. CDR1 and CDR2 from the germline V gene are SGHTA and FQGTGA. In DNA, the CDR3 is TGTGCCAGCAGCTCCGAGGGCACAGAGACCCAGTACTTC. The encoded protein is CASSSEGTETQYF.

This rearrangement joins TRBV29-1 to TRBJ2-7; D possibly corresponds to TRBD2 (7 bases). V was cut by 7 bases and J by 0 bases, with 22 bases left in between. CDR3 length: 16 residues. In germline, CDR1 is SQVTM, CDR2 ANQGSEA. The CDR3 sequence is CSALGAGARGSYEQYF. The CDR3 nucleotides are TGCAGCGCCCTCGGCGCGGGGGCACGAGGCTCCTACGAGCAGTACTTC.

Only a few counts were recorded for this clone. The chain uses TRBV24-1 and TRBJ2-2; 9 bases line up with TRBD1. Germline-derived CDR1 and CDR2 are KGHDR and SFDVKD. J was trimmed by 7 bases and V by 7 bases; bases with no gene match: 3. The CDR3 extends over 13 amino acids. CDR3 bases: TGTGCCACCAGCCGGGACAGGGACGGGGAGCTGTTTTTT. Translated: CATSRDRDGELFF.